This TCR beta chain derives from a study of blood T cell repertoires in COVID-19. Study details: The cDNA or gDNA used as material had been derived from T cells, B-cell-depleted T cells, or PBMCs.

This clone occurred once. Participants were aged about 18 to 100 years from roughly 26 US areas. With V trimmed by 6 bases and J by 0 bases, 4 bases remained unmatched. CDR3 size: 15 residues. Per germline, CDR1 MNHEY and CDR2 SMNVEV (reference sequence). Repertoires were generated with immunoSEQ multiplex PCR, while TCRdb's copy carries only in-frame clones and drops some. The repertoire holds fewer than 300,000 clones, with approximately 92% as singletons. V and J are TRBV27 and TRBJ2-2, with 7 bases lining up with TRBD2. The source is a woman in her 30s who had recovered from COVID-19. The sample comprised PBMCs or T cells enriched from blood (not recorded which). For the CDR3, the DNA is TGTGCCAGCAGGCGACTAGCAGCGAACACCGGGGAGCTGTTTTTT. Protein sequence: CASRRLAANTGELFF.